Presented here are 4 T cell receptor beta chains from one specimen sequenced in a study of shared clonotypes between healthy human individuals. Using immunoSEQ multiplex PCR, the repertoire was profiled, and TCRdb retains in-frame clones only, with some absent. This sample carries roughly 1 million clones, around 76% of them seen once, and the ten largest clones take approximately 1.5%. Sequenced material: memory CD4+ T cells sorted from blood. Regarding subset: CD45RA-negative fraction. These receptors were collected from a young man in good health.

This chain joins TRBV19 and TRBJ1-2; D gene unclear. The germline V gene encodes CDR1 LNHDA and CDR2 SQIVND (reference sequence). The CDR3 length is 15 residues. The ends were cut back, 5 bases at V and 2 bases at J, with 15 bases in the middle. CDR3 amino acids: CASSDGSEGNYGYTF. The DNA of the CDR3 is TGTGCCAGTAGTGACGGGTCAGAAGGCAACTATGGCTACACCTTC.

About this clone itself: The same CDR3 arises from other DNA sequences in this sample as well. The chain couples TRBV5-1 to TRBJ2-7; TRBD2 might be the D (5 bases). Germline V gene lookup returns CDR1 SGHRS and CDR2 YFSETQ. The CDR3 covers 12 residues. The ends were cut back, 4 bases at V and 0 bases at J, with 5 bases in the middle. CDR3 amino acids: CASSGSSYEQYF. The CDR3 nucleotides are TGCGCCAGCAGCGGGAGCTCCTACGAGCAGTACTTC.

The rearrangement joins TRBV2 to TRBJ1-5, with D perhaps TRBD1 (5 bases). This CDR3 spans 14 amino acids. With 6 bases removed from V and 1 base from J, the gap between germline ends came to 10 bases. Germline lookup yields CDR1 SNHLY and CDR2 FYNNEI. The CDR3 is CASSDGTSNQPQHF. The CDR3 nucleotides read TGTGCCAGCAGCGATGGGACCAGCAATCAGCCCCAGCATTTT. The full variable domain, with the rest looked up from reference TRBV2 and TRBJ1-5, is EPEVTQTPSHQVTQMGQEVILRCVPISNHLYFYWYRQILGQKVEFLVSFYNNEISEKSEIFDDQFSVERPDGSNFTLKIRSTKLEDSAMYFCASSDGTSNQPQHFGDGTRLSIL.

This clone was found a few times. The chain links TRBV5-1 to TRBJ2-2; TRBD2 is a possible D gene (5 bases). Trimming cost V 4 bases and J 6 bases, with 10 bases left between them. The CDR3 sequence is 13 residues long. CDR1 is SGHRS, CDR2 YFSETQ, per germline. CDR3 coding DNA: TGCGCCAGCAGCCCGGACTTATCCGGGGAGCTGTTTTTT. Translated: CASSPDLSGELFF.